Below, 32 T cell receptor beta chains from the same sample are listed, as sequenced in a study of TIL therapy for anti-PD-1-resistant metastatic lung cancer. The time point is: pre-treatment sample, taken before nivolumab and TIL therapy. The libraries were made with immunoSEQ v3. Generated by immunoSEQ multiplex PCR, the TCRdb table keeps only in-frame clones and is missing some. The repertoire holds 45,000 to 60,000 clones, with about 80% as singletons. Specimen: blood, collected at baseline. Receptors originate from a woman aged 25-80 years with non-small cell lung cancer.

This CDR3 is CASSLSTNYGYTF. CDR3 DNA sequence: TGTGCCAGCAGCTTATCCACTAACTATGGCTACACCTTC. The J gene is TRBJ1-2, the V gene TRBV6-1; D is uncertain. In germline, CDR1 is MNHNS, CDR2 SASEGT. Trimming stripped 6 bases from V and 0 bases from J, with 8 bases between. There are 13 residues in the CDR3.

The V and J genes are TRBV6-5 and TRBJ2-7, with TRBD2 identical over 12 bases. Per the germline V gene, CDR1 is MNHEY and CDR2 is SVGAGI. This CDR3 has 15 residues. With V trimmed by 4 bases and J by 3 bases, 4 bases remained unmatched. This CDR3 is CASSSLTSGSYEQYF. DNA for the CDR3: TGTGCCAGCAGTTCGCTGACTAGCGGGAGCTACGAGCAGTACTTC.

The CDR3 protein is CASRGGTSYNEQFF. The CDR3 coding sequence is TGTGCCAGCAGGGGCGGGACGTCCTACAATGAGCAGTTCTTC. The chain joins TRBV6-1 to TRBJ2-1; D is possibly TRBD2 (6 bases). Germline V gene lookup returns CDR1 MNHNS and CDR2 SASEGT. Trimming left V 6 bases short and J 1 base short, with 10 bases between. The CDR3 is 14 amino acids.

In its sample, this clone was seen a few times. The V call is TRBV28, the J call TRBJ1-5, with 7 bases fitting TRBD1. Germline lookup yields CDR1 MDHEN and CDR2 SYDVKM. Trimming removed 6 bases from V and 2 bases from J; junction bases left unmatched: 7. This CDR3 has 15 amino acids. The CDR3 region has the DNA TGTGCCAGCAGGTTACAGGGGAGTGGCAATCAGCCCCAGCATTTT. As protein: CASRLQGSGNQPQHF.

CDR3 region: CASSSIEGLGSYEQYF. CDR3 bases: TGCGCCAGCAGCTCGATCGAGGGGTTAGGTTCCTACGAGCAGTACTTC. V and J are TRBV5-1 and TRBJ2-7; either TRBD1 or TRBD2 may fit D (5 bases each). This CDR3 is built from 16 residues. Trimming pared 3 bases from V and 1 base from J, leaving 17 bases between. Germline CDR1 reads SGHRS; CDR2 reads YFSETQ.

The chain has TRBV10-3 and TRBJ2-1; D is ambiguous. This CDR3 has 16 amino acids. V was pared by 0 bases and J by 6 bases, with 15 bases between. Per germline, CDR1 ENHRY and CDR2 SYGVKD. CDR3 nucleotide sequence: TGTGCCATCAGTGAGTCGACGGCGGATCCGGGCAATGAGCAGTTCTTC. It translates to CAISESTADPGNEQFF.

The chain employs TRBV7-9 and TRBJ2-3; D remains ambiguous. Trimming shortened V by 7 bases and J by 6 bases, and 8 bases separated the two germline ends. This CDR3 has 11 residues. Per the germline V gene, CDR1 is SEHNR and CDR2 is FQNEAQ (reference sequence). CDR3 DNA: TGTGCCAGCACTAGTGCGGATACGCAGTATTTT. Protein product: CASTSADTQYF.

The chain is built from TRBV5-1 and TRBJ1-2, with 12 bases identical to TRBD1. The germline gives CDR1 SGHRS, CDR2 YFSETQ. CDR3 length: 16 residues. Trimming took 0 bases from V and 8 from J; bases not matched to a gene: 8. CDR3 sequence (DNA): TGCGCCAGCAGCTTGGTACCGGGACAGGGGGCCGGGGGCTACACCTTC. It encodes CASSLVPGQGAGGYTF.

V usage is TRBV19 and J usage is TRBJ2-7; D possibly uses TRBD1 or TRBD2 (5 bases each). The CDR3 has 16 amino acids. CDR1 and CDR2 (germline): LNHDA, SQIVND (reference sequence). Trimming stripped 10 bases from V and 2 bases from J, with 24 bases between. The DNA of the CDR3 is TGTGCCACCAGTCGTAATTCCGGGACCTTAGCCTACGAGCAGTACTTC. Its protein is CATSRNSGTLAYEQYF.

This rearrangement joins TRBV7-6 to TRBJ1-3; D remains ambiguous. The germline V and J ends were trimmed by 2 bases and 7 bases, with 12 bases remaining between them. From germline, CDR1 is SGHVS and CDR2 FNYEAQ. The CDR3 contains 14 residues. The CDR3 bases are TGTGCCAGCAGCTTATCCCTCAATGGCAACACCATATATTTT. Its protein is CASSLSLNGNTIYF. The full variable domain, its missing parts supplied by reference TRBV7-6 and TRBJ1-3, is GAGVSQSPRYKVTKRGQDVALRCDPISGHVSLYWYRQALGQGPEFLTYFNYEAQQDKSGLPNDRFSAERPEGSISTLTIQRTEQRDSAMYRCASSLSLNGNTIYFGEGSWLTVV.

The V and J genes are TRBV7-9 and TRBJ2-5; D perhaps matches TRBD2 (7 bases). Germline CDR1 reads SEHNR; CDR2 reads FQNEAQ (reference sequence). Trimming left V 3 bases short and J 5 bases short, with 13 bases between. This CDR3 has 14 residues. CDR3 DNA sequence: TGTGCCAGCAGCTTTGGGGGGGCGCGGGAGACCCAGTACTTC. Its protein is CASSFGGARETQYF. Variable domain in full (rest from reference TRBV7-9 and TRBJ2-5): DTGVSQNPRHKITKRGQNVTFRCDPISEHNRLYWYRQTLGQGPEFLTYFQNEAQLEKSRLLSDRFSAERPKGSFSTLEIQRTEQGDSAMYLCASSFGGARETQYFGPGTRLLVL.

The rearrangement joins TRBV6-1 to TRBJ1-1, with D possibly matching TRBD1 (6 bases). Trimming shortened V by 6 bases and J by 3 bases, and 11 bases separated the two germline ends. There are 13 residues in the CDR3. Per the germline V gene, CDR1 is MNHNS and CDR2 is SASEGT. In DNA, the CDR3 is TGTGCCAGCAGGACACAGGGAGACACTGAAGCTTTCTTT. Its translation is CASRTQGDTEAFF.

The rearrangement links TRBV19 to TRBJ1-6; possibly TRBD1 for D (6 bases). Germline assignment: CDR1 LNHDA and CDR2 SQIVND (reference sequence). V gave up 6 bases and J gave up 8 bases, with 11 bases separating them. The CDR3 consists of 13 residues. CDR3 sequence: CASRTNRDSPLHF. The CDR3 bases are TGTGCCAGTAGGACGAACAGGGATTCACCCCTCCACTTT.

The chain employs TRBV7-3 and TRBJ2-5, with D possibly being TRBD2 (6 bases). The germline V gene encodes CDR1 SGHTA and CDR2 FQGTGA. Trimming took 5 bases from V and 4 from J, leaving 11 bases between them. This CDR3 contains 13 residues. This CDR3 is CASSTRDSETQYF. DNA of the CDR3: TGTGCCAGCAGCACCCGGGACTCAGAGACCCAGTACTTC. Combining the CDR3 with reference TRBV7-3 and TRBJ2-5 gives the whole variable domain GAGVSQTPSNKVTEKGKYVELRCDPISGHTALYWYRQSLGQGPEFLIYFQGTGAADDSGLPNDRFFAVRPEGSVSTLKIQRTERGDSAVYLCASSTRDSETQYFGPGTRLLVL.

This sequence joins TRBV5-6 and TRBJ1-2; 10 nucleotides line up with TRBD1. Trimming removed 4 bases from V and 1 base from J; junction bases left unmatched: 1. This CDR3 is built from 14 residues. Germline V gene data show CDR1 as SGHDT and CDR2 as YYEEEE. CDR3 bases: TGTGCCAGCAGCGGGACAGGGGTTAACTATGGCTACACCTTC. It is translated as CASSGTGVNYGYTF.

The gene calls are TRBV28 and TRBJ1-6, with D maybe TRBD1 (6 bases). V was trimmed by 5 bases and J by 3 bases, leaving 17 bases between them. CDR3 length: 17 amino acids. The germline V gene encodes CDR1 MDHEN and CDR2 SYDVKM. Written as DNA, the CDR3 is TGTGCCAGCAGTCCACTAGGAGCAGGGGACTATAATTCACCCCTCCACTTT. It yields the protein CASSPLGAGDYNSPLHF.

This clone came up a few times. This sequence joins TRBV11-3 and TRBJ1-1; D remains unclear. The germline V gene encodes CDR1 SGHNT and CDR2 YENEEA. There are 13 residues in the CDR3. The V end lost 2 bases, the J end lost 4 bases, and 8 bases lay between the germline ends. Here the CDR3 reads CASSLTGFTEAFF. CDR3 nucleotides: TGTGCCAGCAGCTTAACCGGATTCACTGAAGCTTTCTTT.

This chain connects TRBV9 to TRBJ2-5; D possibly corresponds to TRBD2 (6 bases). CDR1 is SGDLS and CDR2 is YYNGEE in the germline V gene. The CDR3 has 13 residues. The V gene lost 2 bases and the J gene lost 4 bases, with 9 bases spanning the gap. The CDR3, as DNA: TGTGCCAGCAGCGTGCAGGGAGGAGAGACCCAGTACTTC. This sequence encodes CASSVQGGETQYF.

This chain links TRBV5-1 with TRBJ2-5; 7 bases match TRBD2. The CDR3 contains 15 residues. Losses at the gene ends were 1 base for V and 5 bases for J; bases not matched to a gene: 8. In germline, CDR1 is SGHRS, CDR2 YFSETQ. CDR3: CASSLMPGGWETQYF. CDR3 DNA: TGCGCCAGCAGCTTGATGCCGGGAGGATGGGAGACCCAGTACTTC.

The chain combines TRBV9 with TRBJ1-2, with 10 nucleotides matching TRBD1. The CDR3 extends over 15 amino acids. Germline CDR1 and CDR2: SGDLS and YYNGEE. J was trimmed by 2 bases and V by 3 bases; bases with no gene match: 4. CDR3 DNA: TGTGCCAGCAGCGCCCCGGACAGGGGGAACTATGGCTACACCTTC. Protein product: CASSAPDRGNYGYTF.

This clone was observed once. This chain joins TRBV6-5 and TRBJ1-3; D gene unclear. The V end lost 2 bases, the J end lost 1 base, and 12 bases lay between the germline ends. The CDR3 is 16 residues long. Germline CDR1 reads MNHEY; CDR2 reads SVGAGI. CDR3 nucleotide sequence: TGTGCCAGCAGTTACGAATCCAGGCCTTCTGGAAACACCATATATTTT. Translating it yields CASSYESRPSGNTIYF.

This clone occurred a few times. The chain uses TRBV5-1 and TRBJ1-1, with a tentative D call TRBD1 (5 bases). The CDR3 sequence is 14 residues long. CDR1 is SGHRS and CDR2 is YFSETQ in the germline V gene. Trimming shortened V by 0 bases and J by 10 bases, and 16 bases separated the two germline ends. CDR3 sequence reads: CASSLALGPGVAFF. For the CDR3, the DNA is TGCGCCAGCAGCTTGGCCCTGGGGCCCGGGGTAGCTTTCTTT.

The rearrangement joins TRBV4-2 to TRBJ2-5, with 7 bases identical to TRBD1. The CDR3 covers 16 residues. J was trimmed by 2 bases and V by 4 bases; bases with no gene match: 10. From germline, CDR1 is LGHNA and CDR2 YNFKEQ. CDR3 loop: CASSLDKRGQQETQYF. The CDR3 DNA sequence: TGTGCCAGCAGCCTAGATAAGAGGGGACAGCAAGAGACCCAGTACTTC.

This sequence joins TRBV9 and TRBJ1-2; 7 positions agree with TRBD1. Germline-derived CDR1 and CDR2 are SGDLS and YYNGEE. With V trimmed by 0 bases and J by 7 bases, 9 bases remained unmatched. The CDR3 is 15 amino acids. CDR3 region: CASSVARGDSIGYTF. The CDR3 region has the DNA TGTGCCAGCAGCGTAGCTCGAGGGGACAGTATTGGCTACACCTTC.

The V gene is TRBV2, the J gene TRBJ2-7; 10 bases are a match to TRBD1. Per the germline V gene, CDR1 is SNHLY and CDR2 is FYNNEI. The V segment lost 8 bases and the J segment 6 bases; nucleotides outside the gene matches: 1. The length of the CDR3 is 11 residues. CDR3 sequence: CASGTGVEQYF. CDR3 DNA sequence: TGTGCCAGCGGGACAGGGGTCGAGCAGTACTTC. Looking up the rest from reference TRBV2 and TRBJ2-7 gives the full variable domain: EPEVTQTPSHQVTQMGQEVILRCVPISNHLYFYWYRQILGQKVEFLVSFYNNEISEKSEIFDDQFSVERPDGSNFTLKIRSTKLEDSAMYFCASGTGVEQYFGPGTRLTVT.

This clone occurred a few times. The J gene is TRBJ2-3, the V gene TRBV5-1; the D is unclear. CDR1 is SGHRS and CDR2 is YFSETQ in the germline V gene. V lost 0 bases and J 3 bases, leaving 8 bases between the germline ends. This CDR3 contains 14 residues. DNA of the CDR3: TGCGCCAGCAGCTTGGATGGCACTACAGATACGCAGTATTTT. As protein: CASSLDGTTDTQYF.

The J gene is TRBJ2-2, the V gene TRBV29-1; TRBD1 matches 9 bases. CDR1 and CDR2 from the germline V gene are SQVTM and ANQGSEA. This CDR3 contains 14 residues. Unmatched junction bases numbered 9, after V lost 6 bases and J lost 7 bases. This chain's CDR3 is CSVEGQGSIGELFF. Written as DNA, the CDR3 is TGCAGCGTGGAGGGACAGGGCTCTATCGGGGAGCTGTTTTTT.

V usage is TRBV6-5 and J usage is TRBJ1-1; 8 bases agree with TRBD1. Trimming took 4 bases from V and 11 from J; bases not matched to a gene: 9. This CDR3 has 13 amino acids. Looked up from germline, CDR1 is MNHEY and CDR2 is SVGAGI. CDR3 bases: TGTGCCAGCAGTTTCGGCAGGGGGCTTGGGGCTTTCTTT. This gives the protein CASSFGRGLGAFF.

This clone has only a few counts. This chain connects TRBV19 to TRBJ2-3; 10 bases align to TRBD2. The CDR3 runs 19 residues. V shed 4 bases, J shed 2 bases, and the junction held 15 bases outside the gene matches. Per germline, CDR1 LNHDA and CDR2 SQIVND (reference sequence). The DNA of the CDR3 is TGTGCCAGTAGTACAGCAGCGGGAGGGCCACCCTCCTACACAGATACGCAGTATTTT. Protein product: CASSTAAGGPPSYTDTQYF.

The rearrangement joins TRBV21-1 to TRBJ2-2; the table's TRBD1 call for D was not verified on the DNA. TRBV21-1 is a recognized pseudogene. The CDR3 totals 15 residues. The CDR3 reads CASSNRQQNTGELFF. The CDR3 nucleotides read TGTGCCAGCAGCAATAGACAGCAAAACACCGGGGAGCTGTTTTTT.

Points on this clone: The germline gene is not matched at one end of the junction; a read error may be the cause. The chain joins TRBV7-9 to TRBJ2-7; 7 nucleotides agree with TRBD1. This CDR3 has 15 amino acids. The V gene's germline CDR1 is SEHNR and CDR2 FQNEAQ (reference sequence). CDR3 DNA: TGTGCCAGCAGATTAGAGGGGCAGGGGGTCCACGAGCAGTACTTC. Amino acid sequence: CASRLEGQGVHEQYF. Based on the CDR3 plus reference TRBV7-9 and TRBJ2-7, the full variable domain is DTGVSQNPRHKITKRGQNVTFRCDPISEHNRLYWYRQTLGQGPEFLTYFQNEAQLEKSRLLSDRFSAERPKGSFSTLEIQRTEQGDSAMYLCASRLEGQGVHEQYFGPGTRLTVT.

This clone was observed a few times. The chain joins TRBV10-3 to TRBJ1-2, with D possibly matching TRBD1 (5 bases). Germline V gene sequence: CDR1 ENHRY, CDR2 SYGVKD. CDR3 length equals 13 residues. Trimming pared 0 bases from V and 6 bases from J, leaving 8 bases between. The CDR3 DNA is TGTGCCATCAGTGAGTCGGGGCAGGATGGCTACACCTTC. Its translation is CAISESGQDGYTF.